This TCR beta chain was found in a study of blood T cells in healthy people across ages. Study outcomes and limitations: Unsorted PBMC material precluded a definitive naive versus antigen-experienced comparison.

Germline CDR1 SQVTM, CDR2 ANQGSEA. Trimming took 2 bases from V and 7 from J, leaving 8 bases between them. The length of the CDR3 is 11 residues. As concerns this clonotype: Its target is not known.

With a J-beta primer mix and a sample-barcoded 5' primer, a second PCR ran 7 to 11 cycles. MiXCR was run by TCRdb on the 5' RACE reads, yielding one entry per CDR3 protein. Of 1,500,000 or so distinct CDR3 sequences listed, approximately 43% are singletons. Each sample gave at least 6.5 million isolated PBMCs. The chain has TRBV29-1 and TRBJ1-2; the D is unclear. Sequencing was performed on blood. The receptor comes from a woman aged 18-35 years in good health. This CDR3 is CSVELRGGYTF. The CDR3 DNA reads TGCAGCGTTGAACTCAGAGGTGGCTACACCTTC.